This T cell receptor beta chain was found in a study of shared clonotypes between healthy human individuals. The data were produced by immunoSEQ multiplex PCR, yet TCRdb's version contains in-frame clones alone and is incomplete. The data show around 1.1 million clones, 70% to 80% seen once. For this clone: What it binds is not known. The same CDR3 can be traced to other DNA sequences in this sample.

Findings of the study overall: Sample collection involved blood only; tissue repertoires are likely different. Clonotypes shared by all four donors outscored non-shared clonotypes in generation probability. Approximately 5.3% was the fraction of naive CD4 clonotypes found shared across several donors.

The clonotype was recovered from a man younger than 35 in good health. Some clones in this sample may be carry-over from other donors' samples. Sample: memory CD4+ T cells from PBMCs. Subset meaning: CD45RA-negative fraction.

CDR3 amino acids: CASSPSGSTDTQYF. DNA for the CDR3: TGTGCCAGCAGCCCTAGCGGGAGCACAGATACGCAGTATTTT. The J gene is TRBJ2-3, the V gene TRBV7-3; 8 bases are a match to TRBD2. V was clipped by 5 bases and J by 0 bases; unmatched bases: 1. CDR1 and CDR2 from the germline V gene are SGHTA and FQGTGA. This CDR3 spans 14 amino acids.